This TCR beta chain was captured in a study of blood T cell repertoires in COVID-19. About the research overall: Sources were T cells, B-cell-depleted T cells, or PBMCs; the material itself was cDNA or gDNA.

This clone was found a few times. Only in-frame clones appear in the TCRdb table, and some are missing; sequencing was by immunoSEQ multiplex PCR. Here the sample spans about 220,000 clones, approximately 84% being singletons. Looked up from germline, CDR1 is MDHEN and CDR2 is SYDVKM. V was shortened by 5 bases and J by 4 bases, with 12 bases between the two germline ends. The length of the CDR3 is 13 residues. Clinical histories supplied by participants themselves formed the basis of cohort assignment. Sequencing was performed on PBMCs or T cells enriched from blood (not recorded which). The TCR originated in a middle-aged man who had recovered from COVID-19. The V and J genes are TRBV28 and TRBJ2-7; D may be TRBD2 (5 bases). Here the CDR3 DNA reads TGTGCCAGCAGTCCCGAGGACTTATACGAGCAGTACTTC. This translates into CASSPEDLYEQYF.